The 21 T cell receptor beta chains below come from one sample, sequenced in a study of blood T cell repertoires in COVID-19. The repertoire was sequenced with immunoSEQ multiplex PCR; TCRdb's copy has only in-frame clones and lacks some. There are tens of thousands of clones in the sample; more than 80% occur only once, and around 4.7% lies in the top ten. The sequencing sample was made of peripheral blood. The receptors shown here come from an older woman with acute or convalescent COVID-19.

The chain recombines TRBV2 with TRBJ2-6; 10 bases map to TRBD1. V lost 6 bases, J lost 2 bases, and 1 base stayed unmatched. Germline V lookup: CDR1 SNHLY, CDR2 FYNNEI. There are 15 residues in the CDR3. CDR3 sequence (DNA): TGTGCCAGCAGGACAGGGGGCGCTGGGGCCAACGTCCTGACTTTC. This gives the protein CASRTGGAGANVLTF.

The CDR3 sequence is CASSRGDRGGTGELFF. CDR3 nucleotides: TGTGCCAGCAGCCGGGGGGACAGGGGAGGCACCGGGGAGCTGTTTTTT. This chain connects TRBV6-6 to TRBJ2-2, with 10 positions matching TRBD1. Germline V gene data show CDR1 as MNHNY and CDR2 as SVGAGI (reference sequence). The CDR3 runs to 16 residues. The junction had 8 bases not matched to a gene; V was cut back by 6 bases and J by 4 bases.

The rearrangement joins TRBV7-9 to TRBJ1-1; D is uncertain. V was shortened by 5 bases and J by 6 bases, with 19 bases between the two germline ends. Per germline, CDR1 SEHNR and CDR2 FQNEAQ (reference sequence). The CDR3 is made up of 15 amino acids. The DNA for the CDR3 is TGTGCCAGCAGCCCCCGGGGAGGCGCGTCGTCTGAAGCTTTCTTT. Residues: CASSPRGGASSEAFF.

The chain is built from TRBV27 and TRBJ1-6; 9 bases fit TRBD1. CDR1 and CDR2 from the germline V gene are MNHEY and SMNVEV (reference sequence). This CDR3 contains 15 residues. V lost 2 bases and J lost 7; bases outside the gene matches: 3. The DNA of the CDR3 is TGTGCCAGCAGTTTAGGGACAGGGAGAAATTCACCCCTCCACTTT. This translates into CASSLGTGRNSPLHF.

Only one count was recorded for this clone. The gene calls are TRBV7-9 and TRBJ2-1; 10 bases match TRBD1. Germline loops: CDR1 SEHNR, CDR2 FQNEAQ (reference sequence). This CDR3 spans 14 amino acids. The J segment lost 3 bases and the V segment lost 6 bases, leaving 2 bases of the junction unmatched. CDR3 sequence (DNA): TGTGCCAGCAGGAGGGACAGGGGCTACAATGAGCAGTTCTTC. This translates into CASRRDRGYNEQFF. Full variable domain (rest looked up from reference TRBV7-9 and TRBJ2-1): DTGVSQNPRHKITKRGQNVTFRCDPISEHNRLYWYRQTLGQGPEFLTYFQNEAQLEKSRLLSDRFSAERPKGSFSTLEIQRTEQGDSAMYLCASRRDRGYNEQFFGPGTRLTVL.

The table lists this clone with a count of one. V gene TRBV11-2 combines with J gene TRBJ1-2; D gene ambiguous. This CDR3 comprises 13 residues. V lost 1 base and J 8 bases, leaving 11 bases between the germline ends. The V gene's germline CDR1 is SGHAT and CDR2 FQNNGV. In nucleotides, the CDR3 is TGTGCCAGCAGCTTAGGGTACATCAAGGGCTACACCTTC. This encodes CASSLGYIKGYTF.

This sequence joins TRBV10-1 and TRBJ1-2, with TRBD1 matching 9 bases. CDR1 WNHNN and CDR2 SYGVQD come from the germline V gene (reference sequence). There are 14 residues in the CDR3. V was clipped by 8 bases and J by 0 bases; unmatched bases: 4. This CDR3 is CASYYRGPNYGYTF. In DNA form, the CDR3 reads TGCGCCAGCTACTACAGGGGGCCTAACTATGGCTACACCTTC.

This chain joins TRBV19 and TRBJ1-4; D unclear. V was clipped by 3 bases and J by 3 bases, with 8 bases between them. CDR3 length equals 14 residues. Germline CDR1 is LNHDA and CDR2 is SQIVND (reference sequence). The CDR3: CASSIWPSNEKLFF. CDR3 nucleotide sequence: TGTGCCAGTAGTATTTGGCCATCTAATGAAAAACTGTTTTTT.

The rearrangement joins TRBV5-4 to TRBJ2-1; D perhaps matches TRBD1 (5 bases). CDR1 is SGHNT, CDR2 YYREEE, per germline (reference sequence). The length of the CDR3 is 14 residues. V dropped 5 bases and J dropped 4 bases, with 13 bases sitting between them. The CDR3 DNA follows: TGTGCCAGCAGAAGTGACAGCTCATACAATGAGCAGTTCTTC. Its translation: CASRSDSSYNEQFF. The full variable domain, with the rest looked up from reference TRBV5-4 and TRBJ2-1, is ETGVTQSPTHLIKTRGQQVTLRCSSQSGHNTVSWYQQALGQGPQFIFQYYREEENGRGNFPPRFSGLQFPNYSSELNVNALELDDSALYLCASRSDSSYNEQFFGPGTRLTVL.

This clone was observed once. The chain couples TRBV28 to TRBJ1-2; 8 bases match TRBD1. Germline V gene data show CDR1 as MDHEN and CDR2 as SYDVKM. V lost 1 base and J lost 0; bases outside the gene matches: 1. The CDR3 is 15 amino acids. CDR3 loop: CASSLSGGPNYGYTF. Written as DNA, the CDR3 is TGTGCCAGCAGTTTATCAGGGGGCCCTAACTATGGCTACACCTTC.

V is TRBV6-2 or TRBV6-3 and J is TRBJ1-5; D ambiguous. The CDR3 loop spans 14 amino acids. Trimming left V 6 bases short and J 0 bases short, with 9 bases between. Germline CDR1 and CDR2: MNHEY and SVGEGT. CDR3 in amino acids: CASSEQYSNQPQHF. DNA for the CDR3: TGTGCCAGCAGCGAGCAATATAGCAATCAGCCCCAGCATTTT.

The chain carries TRBV6-6 and TRBJ2-7; the D gene is possibly TRBD1 (6 bases). This CDR3 is 14 amino acids long. The V gene lost 6 bases and the J gene lost 7 bases, with 19 bases spanning the gap. Per germline, CDR1 MNHNY and CDR2 SVGAGI (reference sequence). The CDR3 is CASSNDGTSGEQYF. The CDR3 region has the DNA TGTGCCAGCAGCAACGATGGGACATCGGGAGAGCAGTACTTC.

This sequence joins TRBV3-1 (or the pseudogene TRBV3-2) and TRBJ2-1, with 9 bases aligning to TRBD2. This CDR3 has 12 residues. Losses at the gene ends were 4 bases for V and 9 bases for J; bases not matched to a gene: 1. From germline, CDR1 is LGHDT and CDR2 YNNKEL (reference sequence). In nucleotides, the CDR3 is TGTGCCAGCAGCCTAGCGGGGGCTGAGCAGTTCTTC. It translates to CASSLAGAEQFF.

This clone showed up just a few times. This chain uses TRBV5-4 with TRBJ1-6, with TRBD1 identical over 9 bases. This CDR3 is built from 15 residues. CDR1 is SGHNT, CDR2 YYREEE, per germline (reference sequence). V shed 3 bases and J 7 bases; nucleotides not matched to a gene: 5. Here the CDR3 DNA reads TGTGCCAGCAGCTCAGGGGGGACAGGGAATTCACCCCTCCACTTT. Translating gives CASSSGGTGNSPLHF.

This clone was observed once. The chain is built from TRBV6-5 and TRBJ1-6; possible D gene TRBD1, 6 bases. The V end lost 4 bases, the J end lost 6 bases, and 10 bases lay between the germline ends. CDR3 length equals 14 residues. Germline CDR1 MNHEY, CDR2 SVGAGI. Written as DNA, the CDR3 is TGTGCCAGCAGTTTATTACAGGGTAATTCACCCCTCCACTTT. Residues: CASSLLQGNSPLHF.

CDR3 DNA sequence: TGTGCCAGCAGTTTTAAGGGGTATCAGCCCCAGCATTTT. It encodes CASSFKGYQPQHF. This sequence joins TRBV27 and TRBJ1-5, with D tentatively TRBD1 (5 bases). The CDR3 contains 13 residues. Deletions cut 3 bases from V and 5 bases from J, with 8 bases between. Per germline, CDR1 MNHEY and CDR2 SMNVEV (reference sequence).

This chain connects TRBV9 to TRBJ1-2, with 9 bases that match TRBD1. Germline values: CDR1 SGDLS, CDR2 YYNGEE. Trimming cost V 3 bases and J 3 bases; bases outside gene matches: 12. The length of the CDR3 is 17 residues. The CDR3 bases are TGTGCCAGCAGCGACACCTTGACAGGGGGGGATTACTATGGCTACACCTTC. Protein: CASSDTLTGGDYYGYTF.

Only a few counts were recorded for this clone. The V and J genes are TRBV10-3 and TRBJ2-7; the match to TRBD1 covers 11 bases. The CDR3 is made up of 16 amino acids. Germline V gene data show CDR1 as ENHRY and CDR2 as SYGVKD. V shed 4 bases and J 4 bases; nucleotides not matched to a gene: 9. The CDR3 DNA reads as TGTGCCATCAGTGGGGGACAGGGGGGGATCGAGTACGAGCAGTACTTC. Its translation: CAISGGQGGIEYEQYF.

J is TRBJ2-2 and V is TRBV19, with 13 bases identical to TRBD2. The CDR3 loop spans 15 amino acids. With 6 bases clipped from V and 6 bases from J, the junction kept 4 bases outside the gene matches. Looked up from germline, CDR1 is LNHDA and CDR2 is SQIVND (reference sequence). Here the CDR3 reads CASRGLAGPAGELFF. The DNA for the CDR3 is TGTGCCAGTAGGGGACTAGCGGGGCCTGCCGGGGAGCTGTTTTTT.

The chain couples TRBV3-1 (or the pseudogene TRBV3-2) to TRBJ1-2; D is ambiguous. V lost 0 bases to trimming and J lost 7 bases, with 6 bases between them. The CDR3 is made up of 12 amino acids. The germline V gene has CDR1 LGHDT and CDR2 YNNKEL (reference sequence). The CDR3 sequence is CASSQDYGGYTF. In DNA form, the CDR3 reads TGTGCCAGCAGCCAAGACTACGGTGGCTACACCTTC.

V and J are TRBV27 and TRBJ2-5; D unresolved. Germline V gene lookup returns CDR1 MNHEY and CDR2 SMNVEV (reference sequence). The CDR3 sequence is 13 residues long. V shed 4 bases and J shed 5 bases, with 11 bases lying between them. The CDR3 DNA follows: TGTGCCAGCAGTTCCCAACCGGAGGAGACCCAGTACTTC. Translating it yields CASSSQPEETQYF.